This TCR beta chain appears in the sequencing data of a study of high-grade serous ovarian cancer treatment subgroups. From germline, CDR1 is MNHNS and CDR2 SASEGT. V was clipped by 4 bases and J by 8 bases, with 8 bases between them. The CDR3 has 12 amino acids. The tumor samples were collected prior to definitive surgery or chemotherapy. Produced via immunoSEQ multiplex PCR; TCRdb's table is partial and in-frame only. Here the sample spans some 27,000 clones, about 88% being singletons. The sample comprised tumor tissue. The clonotype comes from a human donor with high-grade serous ovarian cancer. V usage is TRBV6-1 and J usage is TRBJ2-2; a possible D gene is TRBD1 (5 bases). The DNA for the CDR3 is TGTGCCAGCAGTGGCAGGGTGGGGGAGCTGTTTTTT. It specifies CASSGRVGELFF.